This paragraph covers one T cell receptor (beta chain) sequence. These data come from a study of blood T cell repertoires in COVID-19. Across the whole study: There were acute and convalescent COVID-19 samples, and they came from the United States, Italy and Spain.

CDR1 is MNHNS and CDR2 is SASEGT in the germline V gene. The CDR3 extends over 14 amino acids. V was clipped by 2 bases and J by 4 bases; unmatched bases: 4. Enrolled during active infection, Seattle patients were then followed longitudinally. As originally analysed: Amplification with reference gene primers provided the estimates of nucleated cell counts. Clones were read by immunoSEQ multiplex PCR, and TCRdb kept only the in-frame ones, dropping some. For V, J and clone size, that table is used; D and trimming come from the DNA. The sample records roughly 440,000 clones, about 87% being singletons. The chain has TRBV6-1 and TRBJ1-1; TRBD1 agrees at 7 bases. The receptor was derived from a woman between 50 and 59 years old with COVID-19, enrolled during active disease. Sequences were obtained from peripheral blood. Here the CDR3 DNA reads TGTGCCAGCAGTGAACAGACAGGGTTCACTGAAGCTTTCTTT. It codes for CASSEQTGFTEAFF.